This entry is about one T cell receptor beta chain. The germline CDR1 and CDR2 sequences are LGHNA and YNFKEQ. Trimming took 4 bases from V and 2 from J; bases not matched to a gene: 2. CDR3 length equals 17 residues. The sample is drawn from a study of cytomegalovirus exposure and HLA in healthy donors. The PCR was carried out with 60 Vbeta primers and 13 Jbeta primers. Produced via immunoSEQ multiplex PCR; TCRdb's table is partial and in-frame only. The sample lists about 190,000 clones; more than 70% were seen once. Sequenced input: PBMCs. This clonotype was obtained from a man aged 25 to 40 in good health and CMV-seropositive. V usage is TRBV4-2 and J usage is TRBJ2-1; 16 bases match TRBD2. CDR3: CASSPGTSGGAYNEQFF. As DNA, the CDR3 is TGTGCCAGCAGCCCAGGGACTAGCGGGGGGGCCTACAATGAGCAGTTCTTC.